In its sample, the clone carrying this T cell receptor beta chain was seen many times. Its antigen is unknown. TCRdb processed the reads anew with MiXCR; each CDR3 protein has one entry. This table holds about 140,000 distinct CDR3 sequences, about 6% found once. Germline V gene lookup returns CDR1 SGHVS and CDR2 FNYEAQ. This CDR3 has 13 amino acids. Trimming shortened V by 5 bases and J by 7 bases, and 11 bases separated the two germline ends. The sample originates from a study of T cell repertoires in cytomegalovirus infection. At the level of the study: From public TCR beta signatures came an indication of both CMV infection and matching HLA type. Study-level findings and limits: Dominating the ex vivo response were HLA-C-restricted CMV-specific TCR beta clonotypes. The cumulative frequency of public TCR beta families distinguished individuals who carried CMV together with the relevant HLA.

This chain links TRBV7-6 with TRBJ2-2; weak D call: TRBD2 (5 bases). The sequenced material came from PBMCs. This receptor was taken from a human donor in good health (CMV status not recorded). Some clones in this sample may be carry-over from other donors' samples. The CDR3 loop is CASSVLGFGELFF. DNA for the CDR3: TGTGCCAGCAGCGTACTAGGTTTCGGGGAGCTGTTTTTT. Using reference TRBV7-6 and TRBJ2-2 for the parts outside the CDR3, the full variable domain is GAGVSQSPRYKVTKRGQDVALRCDPISGHVSLYWYRQALGQGPEFLTYFNYEAQQDKSGLPNDRFSAERPEGSISTLTIQRTEQRDSAMYRCASSVLGFGELFFGEGSRLTVL.